A selection of T cell receptor beta chains follows, all from one sample in a study of T cell repertoires in cytomegalovirus infection. TCRdb re-called the reads through MiXCR, storing one row per CDR3 protein. Here the sample spans 360,000 or so distinct CDR3 sequences, roughly 36% being singletons. The antigens of these receptors remain unknown. The specimen comprised cultured PBMCs, sampled from culture after CMV antigen stimulation. The origin of the receptors is a human donor in good health (CMV status not recorded). Some clones in this sample may be carry-over from other donors' samples. Both conserved end residues are part of each CDR3. The order of the fields is J gene, D gene, clone size, V gene, CDR3 DNA, CDR3 protein. A D gene is named only where the DNA matches it firmly. For some rows the clone size is stated as once, few or many, or as a class when expanded; others skip it.

TRBJ2-4,NA,NA,TRBV25-1,TGTGCCAGCAGTGAAGAGCGTTTAGGAAACATTCAGTACTTC,CASSEERLGNIQYF
TRBJ2-2,TRBD1,NA,TRBV18,TGTGCCAGCTCACCACCCGCGACAGGGATCGCCGGGGAGCTGTTTTTT,CASSPPATGIAGELFF
TRBJ2-1,NA,NA,TRBV27,TGTGCCAGCAGCCCCGGGGTAGCGTTGTACAATGAGCAGTTCTTC,CASSPGVALYNEQFF
TRBJ2-7,NA,NA,TRBV11-2,TGTGCCAGCAGCTTAGATGGCGTGGGCGAGCAGTACTTC,CASSLDGVGEQYF
TRBJ2-3,NA,NA,TRBV28,TGTGCCAGCAGTCCTACATCCTCGGGGCCCTGGGATACGCAGTATTTT,CASSPTSSGPWDTQYF
TRBJ2-1,NA,few,TRBV6-6,TGTGCCAGCAGTTTTCGGGGGGCGGTGCGGGACTCCTACAATGAGCAGTTCTTC,CASSFRGAVRDSYNEQFF
TRBJ2-3,NA,NA,TRBV6-2/TRBV6-3,TGTGCCAGCAGGGTCGGGACCGGGGGGCCAGATACGCAGTATTTT,CASRVGTGGPDTQYF
TRBJ1-1,NA,few,TRBV7-9,TGTGCCAGCAGCTTGACAGCCTCTGAAGCTTTCTTT,CASSLTASEAFF
TRBJ1-1,TRBD1,NA,TRBV14,TGTGCCAGCAGCCAACTGACAGGGCCGAACACTGAAGCTTTCTTT,CASSQLTGPNTEAFF
TRBJ1-3,NA,NA,TRBV7-6,TGTGCCAGCAGCGCACTAAGCACAACGGGAAACACCATATATTTT,CASSALSTTGNTIYF
TRBJ1-5,NA,NA,TRBV3-1,TGTGCCAGCAGCCAATGGGACCGACCTCCGCCCCAGCATTTT,CASSQWDRPPPQHF
TRBJ1-2,NA,many,TRBV11-2,TGTGCCAGCAGAAACGTCGGGCAGGATGGCTACACCTTC,CASRNVGQDGYTF
TRBJ2-1,NA,NA,TRBV7-6,TGTGCCAGCTGGGGGGGAGAACAGGGTTATGAGCAGTTCTTC,CASWGGEQGYEQFF
TRBJ1-1,NA,NA,TRBV19,TGTGCCAGTAGTACTCAGACGGGGGGCACTGAAGCTTTCTTT,CASSTQTGGTEAFF
TRBJ2-3,NA,once,TRBV30,TGTGCCTGGTCGGGGGGCCGCACAGATACGCAGTATTTT,CAWSGGRTDTQYF
TRBJ2-1,TRBD1,NA,TRBV6-4,TGTGCCAGCGGAGACAGGGGGTCACCCCCCCTCTTC,CASGDRGSPPLF
TRBJ2-5,NA,many,TRBV12-3/TRBV12-4,TGTGCCAGCAGTGTCCACCTTGGGGGGATGGGGGAGACCCAGTACTTC,CASSVHLGGMGETQYF
TRBJ1-2,TRBD1,NA,TRBV6-5,TGTGCCAGCAGACAGGGGGCCTATGGCTACACCTTC,CASRQGAYGYTF